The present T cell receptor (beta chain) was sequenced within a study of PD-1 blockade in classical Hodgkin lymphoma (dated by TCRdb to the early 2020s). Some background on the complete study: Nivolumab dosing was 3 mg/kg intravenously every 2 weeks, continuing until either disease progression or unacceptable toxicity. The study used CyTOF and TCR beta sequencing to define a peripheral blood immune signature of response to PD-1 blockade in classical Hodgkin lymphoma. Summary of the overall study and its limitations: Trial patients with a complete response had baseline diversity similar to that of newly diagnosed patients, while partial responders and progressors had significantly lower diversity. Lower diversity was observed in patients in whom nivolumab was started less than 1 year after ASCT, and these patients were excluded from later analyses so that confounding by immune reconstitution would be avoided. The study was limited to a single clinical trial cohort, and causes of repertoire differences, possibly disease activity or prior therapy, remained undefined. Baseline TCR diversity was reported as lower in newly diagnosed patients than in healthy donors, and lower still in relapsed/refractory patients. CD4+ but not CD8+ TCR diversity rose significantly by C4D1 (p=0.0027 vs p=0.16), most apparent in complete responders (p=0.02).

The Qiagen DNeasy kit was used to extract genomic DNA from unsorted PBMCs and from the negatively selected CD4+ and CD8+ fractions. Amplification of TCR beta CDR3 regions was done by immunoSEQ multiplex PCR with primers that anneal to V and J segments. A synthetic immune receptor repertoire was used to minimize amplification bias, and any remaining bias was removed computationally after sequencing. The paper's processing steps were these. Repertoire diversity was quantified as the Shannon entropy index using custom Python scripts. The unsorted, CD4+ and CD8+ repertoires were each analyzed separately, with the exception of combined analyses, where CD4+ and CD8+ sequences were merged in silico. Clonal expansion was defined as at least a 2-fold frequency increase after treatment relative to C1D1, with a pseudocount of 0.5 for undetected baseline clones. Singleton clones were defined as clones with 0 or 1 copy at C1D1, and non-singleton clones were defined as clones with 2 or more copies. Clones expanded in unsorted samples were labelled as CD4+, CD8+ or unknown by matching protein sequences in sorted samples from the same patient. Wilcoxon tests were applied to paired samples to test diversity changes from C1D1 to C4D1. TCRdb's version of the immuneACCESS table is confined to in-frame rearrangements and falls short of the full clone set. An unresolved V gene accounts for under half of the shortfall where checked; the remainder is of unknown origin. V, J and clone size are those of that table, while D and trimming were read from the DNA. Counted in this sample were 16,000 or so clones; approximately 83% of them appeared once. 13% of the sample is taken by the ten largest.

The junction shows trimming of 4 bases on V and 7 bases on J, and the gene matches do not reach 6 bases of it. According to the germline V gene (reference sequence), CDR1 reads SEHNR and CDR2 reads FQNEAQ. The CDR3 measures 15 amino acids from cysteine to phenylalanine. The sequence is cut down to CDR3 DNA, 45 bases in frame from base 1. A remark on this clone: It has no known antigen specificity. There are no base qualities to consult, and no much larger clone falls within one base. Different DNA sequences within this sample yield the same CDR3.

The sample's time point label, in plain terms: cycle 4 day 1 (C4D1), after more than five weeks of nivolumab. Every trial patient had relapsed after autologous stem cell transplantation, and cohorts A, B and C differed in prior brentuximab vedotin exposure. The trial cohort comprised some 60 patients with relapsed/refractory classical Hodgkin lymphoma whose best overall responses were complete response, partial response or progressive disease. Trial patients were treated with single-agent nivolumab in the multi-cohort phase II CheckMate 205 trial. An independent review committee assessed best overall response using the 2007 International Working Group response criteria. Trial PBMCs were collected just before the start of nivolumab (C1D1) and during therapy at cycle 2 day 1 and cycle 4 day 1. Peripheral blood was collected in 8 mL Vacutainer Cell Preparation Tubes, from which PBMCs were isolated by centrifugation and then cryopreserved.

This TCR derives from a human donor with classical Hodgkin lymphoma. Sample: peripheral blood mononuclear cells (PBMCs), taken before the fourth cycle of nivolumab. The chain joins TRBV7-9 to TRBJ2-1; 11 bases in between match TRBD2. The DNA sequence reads TGTGCCAGCAGCTCCGCTAGCGGGGGGAGGAATGAGCAGTTCTTC. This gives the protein CASSSASGGRNEQFF.